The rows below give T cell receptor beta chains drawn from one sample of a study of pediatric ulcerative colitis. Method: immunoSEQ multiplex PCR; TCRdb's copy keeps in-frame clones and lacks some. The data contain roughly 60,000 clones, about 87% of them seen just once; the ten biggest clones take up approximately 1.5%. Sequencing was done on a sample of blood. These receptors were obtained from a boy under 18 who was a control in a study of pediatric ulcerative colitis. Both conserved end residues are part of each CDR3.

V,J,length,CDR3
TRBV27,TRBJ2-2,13,CASSPGQSGELFF
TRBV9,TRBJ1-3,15,CASSIHRGPGNTIYF
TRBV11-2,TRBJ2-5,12,CASSLTEETQYF
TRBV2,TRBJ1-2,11,CASNRVGPSAF
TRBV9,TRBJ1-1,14,CASSVSGGNTEAFF
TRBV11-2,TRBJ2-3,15,CASSLYGARTDTQYF
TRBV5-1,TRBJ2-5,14,CASGLAGGTETQYF
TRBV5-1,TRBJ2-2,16,CASSFSGPKSVGELFF
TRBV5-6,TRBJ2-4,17,CASSLAGGRLAKNIQYF
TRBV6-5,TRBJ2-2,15,CASTFGASGDGELFF
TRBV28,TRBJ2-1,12,CASSQVIYEQFF
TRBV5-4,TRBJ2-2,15,CASSLLGLDTGELFF
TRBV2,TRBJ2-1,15,CASSPYRIGGNEQFF
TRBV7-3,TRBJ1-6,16,CASTSSPPGFNSPLHF
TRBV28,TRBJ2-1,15,CASSSAGVGRRIQFF
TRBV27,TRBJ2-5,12,CASSPAGETQYF
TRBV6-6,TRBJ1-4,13,CASSYRSSEKLFF
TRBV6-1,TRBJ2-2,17,CASSEVFGTGDTGELFF
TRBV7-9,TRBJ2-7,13,CASSFGTAYEQYF
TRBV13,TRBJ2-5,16,CASSPKTSGGAGEQYF
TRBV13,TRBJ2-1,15,CASSWTGNYNNEQFF
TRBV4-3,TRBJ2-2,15,CASSYDREGTGELFF
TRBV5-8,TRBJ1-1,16,CASSLADRGSNTEAFF
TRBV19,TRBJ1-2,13,CASRDRDRGSHTF
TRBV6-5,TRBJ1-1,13,CASSYRGHTEAFF
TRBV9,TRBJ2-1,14,CASSPRTGYNEQFF
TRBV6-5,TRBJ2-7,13,CASNKRTGNEQYF
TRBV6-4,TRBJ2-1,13,CASSDWGTNEQFF